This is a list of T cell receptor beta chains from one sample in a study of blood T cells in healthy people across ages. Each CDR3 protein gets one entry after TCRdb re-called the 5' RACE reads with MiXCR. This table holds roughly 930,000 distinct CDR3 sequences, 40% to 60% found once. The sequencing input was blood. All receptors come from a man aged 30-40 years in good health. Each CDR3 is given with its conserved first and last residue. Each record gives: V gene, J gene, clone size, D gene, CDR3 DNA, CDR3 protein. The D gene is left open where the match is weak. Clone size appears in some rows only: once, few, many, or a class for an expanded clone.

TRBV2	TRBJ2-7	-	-	TGTGCCAGCAGTGCCCACAGGTACGAGCAGTACTTC	CASSAHRYEQYF
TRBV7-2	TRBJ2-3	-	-	TGTGCCGGCAGCTTAGAGGGGCAACACAGCACAGATACGCAGTATTTT	CAGSLEGQHSTDTQYF
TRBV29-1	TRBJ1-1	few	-	TGCAGCTTTCTCAACCGCGCGGCTTTCTTT	CSFLNRAAFF
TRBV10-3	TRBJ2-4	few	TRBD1	TGTGCCATCAGTGAGCCGTACCTGGGACAGGGCGGCAAAAACATTCAGTACTTC	CAISEPYLGQGGKNIQYF
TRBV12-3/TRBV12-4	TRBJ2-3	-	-	TGTGCCAGCAGTTCGCAGAGTCTCAGAGCAGATACGCAATATTTT	CASSSQSLRADTQYF
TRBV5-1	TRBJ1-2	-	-	TGCGCCAGCAGCTTGCCAGACGCTAACTATGGCTACACCTTC	CASSLPDANYGYTF
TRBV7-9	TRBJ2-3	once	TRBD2	TGTGCCAGCAGCTTTTCCGGGACTATCAGCACAGATACGCAGTATTTT	CASSFSGTISTDTQYF
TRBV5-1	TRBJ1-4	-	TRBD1	TGCGCCAGCAGCTTAGGGACAGGGCGGACTAATGAAAAACTGTTTTTT	CASSLGTGRTNEKLFF
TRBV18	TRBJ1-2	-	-	TGTGCCAGCCCACCTGGGTCCAACTATGGCTACACCTTC	CASPPGSNYGYTF
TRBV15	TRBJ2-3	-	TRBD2	TGTGCCACCAGCAGACCTGGGACTAGCACAGGCACAGATACGCAGTATTTT	CATSRPGTSTGTDTQYF
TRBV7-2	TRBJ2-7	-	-	TGTGCCAGCAGCTTAGTGTCCCCTGCCTACGAGCAGTACTTC	CASSLVSPAYEQYF
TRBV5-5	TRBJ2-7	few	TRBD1	TGTGCCAGCAGCTTGCCCGGGACAGGCATTTACGAGCAGTACTTC	CASSLPGTGIYEQYF
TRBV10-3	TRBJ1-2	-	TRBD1	TGTGCCATCAGTGAGGACAGGGTGGGGTCCTATGGCTACACCTTC	CAISEDRVGSYGYTF
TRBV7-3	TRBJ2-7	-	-	TGTGCCAGCAGCTGCCTCCTCAGGGGTGCCGACTACGAGCAGTACTTC	CASSCLLRGADYEQYF
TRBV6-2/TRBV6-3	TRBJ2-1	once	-	TGTGCCAGCAGTTCTGGAGGGGCCGGATCAAATGAGCAGTTCTTC	CASSSGGAGSNEQFF
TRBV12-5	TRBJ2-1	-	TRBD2	TGTGCTAGTGGAGATAGTAGCGGGGGGGCTTTTGAGCAGTTCTTC	CASGDSSGGAFEQFF
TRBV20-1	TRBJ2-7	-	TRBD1	TGCAGTGCTAGAGGGACTGCGACAGGGGAATCCTCCGAGCAGTACTTC	CSARGTATGESSEQYF
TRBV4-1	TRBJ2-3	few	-	TGCGCCAGCAGCCAAGCGCAGGGGTCAGATACGCAGTATTTT	CASSQAQGSDTQYF
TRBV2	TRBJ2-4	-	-	TGTGCCAGCAGAGCGGACAATTCTCGAGACATTCAGTACTTC	CASRADNSRDIQYF
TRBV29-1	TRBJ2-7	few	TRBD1	TGCAGCGTTTTTGTCGGACAGGGATTAGGCGAGCAGTACTTC	CSVFVGQGLGEQYF
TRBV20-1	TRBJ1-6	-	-	TGCAGTGCCTCCGGACAGCGATTCGATTCACCCCTCCACTTT	CSASGQRFDSPLHF
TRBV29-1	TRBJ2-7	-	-	TGCAGCGTCGCAGGGGCTAGGTCCTACGAGCGGTACTTC	CSVAGARSYERYF
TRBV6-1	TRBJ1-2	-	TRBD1	TGTGCCAGCAGCCGGGACAGTGGGAGCTATGGCTACACCTTC	CASSRDSGSYGYTF
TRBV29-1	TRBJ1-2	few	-	TGCAGCGTTGTCGGGAATAACTATGGCTACACCTTC	CSVVGNNYGYTF
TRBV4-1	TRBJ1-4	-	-	TGCGCCAGCAGACAGGCCCCCGGTGAAAAACTGTTTTTT	CASRQAPGEKLFF
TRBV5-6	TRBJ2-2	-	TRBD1	TGTGCCAGCAGCTTGTTCGGGACAGTGAACACCGGGGAGCTGTTTTTT	CASSLFGTVNTGELFF
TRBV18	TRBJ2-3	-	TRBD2	TGTGCCAGCTCAACACAGCCGGGGGGAGATACGCAGTATTTT	CASSTQPGGDTQYF
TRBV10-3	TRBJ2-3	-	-	TGTGCCATCACCGGGACTGTCACAGATACGCAGTATTTT	CAITGTVTDTQYF
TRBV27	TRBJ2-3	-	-	TGTGCCAGCAGTTTATTTGACGCGTCTGGCACAGATACGCAGTATTTT	CASSLFDASGTDTQYF